The rows below give T cell receptor beta chains drawn from one sample of a study of identical twins. TCRdb reprocessed the 5' RACE reads with MiXCR, giving one entry per CDR3 protein. Here the sample spans around 490,000 distinct CDR3 sequences, 14% being singletons. These data are also associated with another study on yellow fever vaccine responses in identical twins.

Sequenced: CD4+ T cells sorted from blood. The receptors derive from a woman between 18 and 29 years old in good health. The CDR3 runs from the conserved cysteine through the conserved F or W. Fields, in order: clone size, V gene, J gene, D gene, CDR3 protein, CDR3 DNA. D genes are given only for firm matches. Clone size is not always given. Where it is, it says once, few, many or a class for expanded clones.

.	TRBV7-9	TRBJ1-6	.	CASSPRTGFPLHF	TGTGCCAGCAGCCCCCGGACGGGCTTCCCCCTCCACTTT
many	TRBV7-2	TRBJ1-2	.	CASSLGQPGYTF	TGTGCCAGCAGCTTAGGGCAGCCTGGCTACACCTTC
.	TRBV11-1	TRBJ2-3	.	CASRRTGTDTQYF	TGTGCCAGCAGACGGACAGGCACAGATACGCAGTATTTT
.	TRBV2	TRBJ2-1	TRBD1	CASSGTGFNEQFF	TGTGCCAGCAGTGGGACAGGGTTCAATGAGCAGTTCTTC
few	TRBV6-1	TRBJ1-5	.	CASSEWTDSNQPQHF	TGTGCCAGCAGTGAATGGACGGATAGCAATCAGCCCCAGCATTTT
few	TRBV11-1	TRBJ2-1	TRBD1	CASSFGQGIRIRSNEQFF	TGTGCCAGCAGCTTCGGACAGGGAATTAGGATTAGGAGCAATGAGCAGTTCTTC
few	TRBV29-1	TRBJ1-2	TRBD1	CSGGTDAYGYTF	TGCAGCGGCGGGACAGACGCCTATGGCTACACCTTC
.	TRBV30	TRBJ1-2	.	CAWSYRSGLDGYTF	TGTGCCTGGAGTTACAGGTCGGGGTTAGATGGCTACACCTTC
.	TRBV7-2	TRBJ2-1	.	CASSGRVSSYNEQFF	TGTGCCAGCAGCGGCAGGGTTAGCTCCTACAATGAGCAGTTCTTC
.	TRBV24-1	TRBJ1-5	.	CATSDSSRNNQPQHF	TGTGCCACCAGTGATTCCTCCAGGAACAATCAGCCCCAGCATTTT
many	TRBV4-3	TRBJ2-1	TRBD2	CASSGEAGVGEQFF	TGCGCCAGCTCTGGGGAGGCGGGAGTTGGCGAGCAGTTCTTC
.	TRBV28	TRBJ2-7	TRBD1	CASRTPGTGFVYEQYF	TGTGCCAGCAGAACCCCCGGGACAGGGTTTGTCTACGAGCAGTACTTC
.	TRBV19	TRBJ2-1	.	CASSIGTQPQFF	TGTGCCAGTAGTATTGGAACCCAACCCCAGTTCTTC
.	TRBV24-1	TRBJ2-1	TRBD1	CATSEAGTGEGNEQFF	TGTGCCACCAGTGAAGCCGGGACAGGGGAGGGCAATGAGCAGTTCTTC
.	TRBV11-2	TRBJ2-2	TRBD2	CASRSPGTKNTGELFF	TGTGCCAGCAGAAGTCCCGGGACTAAGAACACCGGGGAGCTGTTTTTT
many	TRBV7-2	TRBJ2-5	.	CASSSPGWGETQYF	TGTGCCAGCAGCTCCCCAGGCTGGGGAGAGACCCAGTACTTC
few	TRBV5-5	TRBJ2-7	TRBD2	CASSFGTSGNYEQYF	TGTGCCAGCAGCTTCGGGACTAGCGGCAATTACGAGCAGTACTTC
.	TRBV5-1	TRBJ2-4	.	CASSDRTPGHIQYF	TGCGCCAGCAGCGATAGGACCCCGGGGCACATTCAGTACTTC
.	TRBV6-2/TRBV6-3	TRBJ2-7	TRBD2	CASSYSMVAGASEQYF	TGTGCCAGCAGTTACTCGATGGTAGCGGGTGCTTCTGAGCAGTACTTC
few	TRBV30	TRBJ1-1	.	CAWSDGQANTEAFF	TGTGCCTGGAGCGACGGGCAGGCGAACACTGAAGCTTTCTTT
few	TRBV20-1	TRBJ2-5	.	CSARPIRTDQETQYF	TGCAGTGCTAGACCCATAAGGACGGACCAAGAGACCCAGTACTTC
.	TRBV6-2/TRBV6-3	TRBJ2-1	.	CASSYNGGPHNEQFF	TGTGCCAGCAGTTATAACGGGGGGCCCCACAATGAGCAGTTCTTC
many	TRBV7-8	TRBJ2-3	.	CASGGASSYTDTQYF	TGTGCCAGCGGCGGGGCTTCCTCCTACACAGATACGCAGTATTTT
.	TRBV7-9	TRBJ2-7	.	CASSFLIDEQYF	TGTGCCAGCAGCTTCCTCATCGACGAGCAGTACTTC
.	TRBV24-1	TRBJ2-3	.	CATSDRTGEDTQYF	TGTGCCACCAGTGATCGAACTGGGGAGGATACGCAGTATTTT
few	TRBV29-1	TRBJ2-1	TRBD2	CSARVAGLGFNEQFF	TGCAGCGCTCGGGTAGCGGGACTAGGATTTAATGAGCAGTTCTTC
.	TRBV7-2	TRBJ2-3	TRBD2	CASSLGRIAGGPNTQYF	TGTGCCAGCAGCTTAGGCCGGATAGCGGGGGGGCCTAATACGCAGTATTTT
few	TRBV7-2	TRBJ2-6	.	CASSLKIGTLGANVLTF	TGTGCCAGCAGCTTAAAGATCGGTACCCTAGGGGCCAACGTCCTGACTTTC